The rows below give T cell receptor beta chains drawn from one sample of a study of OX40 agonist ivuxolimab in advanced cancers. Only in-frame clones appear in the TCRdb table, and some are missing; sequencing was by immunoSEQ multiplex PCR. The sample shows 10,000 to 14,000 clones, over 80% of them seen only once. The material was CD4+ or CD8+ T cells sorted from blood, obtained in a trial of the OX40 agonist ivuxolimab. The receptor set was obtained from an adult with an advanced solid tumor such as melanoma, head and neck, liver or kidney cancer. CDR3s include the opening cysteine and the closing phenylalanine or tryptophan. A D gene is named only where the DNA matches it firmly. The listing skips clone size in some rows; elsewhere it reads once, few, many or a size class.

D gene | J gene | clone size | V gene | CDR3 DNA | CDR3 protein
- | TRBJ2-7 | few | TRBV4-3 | TGCGCCAGCAGCCACCAGAATACGGGAAACTACGAGCAGTACTTC | CASSHQNTGNYEQYF
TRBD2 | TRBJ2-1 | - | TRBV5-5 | TGTGCCAGCAGCACGGGGACTAGCGGGAGTTTCGATGAGCAGTTCTTC | CASSTGTSGSFDEQFF
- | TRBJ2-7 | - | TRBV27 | TGTGCCAGCAGTTTATCAGGGGTAAGGCCCTCCTACGAGCAGTACTTC | CASSLSGVRPSYEQYF
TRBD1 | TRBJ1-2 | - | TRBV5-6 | TGTGCCAGCAGCCAGGGACAGGGCTATGGCTACACCTTC | CASSQGQGYGYTF
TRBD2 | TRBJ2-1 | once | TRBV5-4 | TGTGCCAGCAGCTCCGACGGGCTAGCGGCGTACAATGAGCAGTTCTTC | CASSSDGLAAYNEQFF
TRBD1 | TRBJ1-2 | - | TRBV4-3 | TGCGCCAGCGGACAAAATCAGGGGGCCTATGGCTACACCTTC | CASGQNQGAYGYTF
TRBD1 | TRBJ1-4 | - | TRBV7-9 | TGTGCCAGCAGCTTAACAGGGGGTGCTAATGAAAAACTGTTTTTT | CASSLTGGANEKLFF
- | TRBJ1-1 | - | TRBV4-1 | TGCGCCAGCAGCCGGTCGACAGGCTTGAACACTGAAGCTTTCTTT | CASSRSTGLNTEAFF
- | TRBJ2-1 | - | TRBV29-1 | TGCAGCGCCGAGATGGTTGAGCAGTTCTTC | CSAEMVEQFF
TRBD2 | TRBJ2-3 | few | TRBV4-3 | TGCGCCAGCAGCCAAGTCCCGGGAGGCCGCTGGGGTACGCAGTATTTT | CASSQVPGGRWGTQYF
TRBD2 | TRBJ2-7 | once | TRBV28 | TGTGCCAGCAGTTTAGAAGCGGGAGACCACGAGCAGTACTTC | CASSLEAGDHEQYF
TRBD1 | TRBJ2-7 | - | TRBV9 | TGTGCCAGCAGCACACCCGGGACAGATCTGTACTTC | CASSTPGTDLYF
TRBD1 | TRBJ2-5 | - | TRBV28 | TGTGCCAGCAGTTCGATCGGGACAGGTGGGGAGACCCAGTACTTC | CASSSIGTGGETQYF
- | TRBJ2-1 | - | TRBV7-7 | TGTGCTAGCAGCTTAGGAGGGGGCAATGAGCAGTTCTTC | CASSLGGGNEQFF
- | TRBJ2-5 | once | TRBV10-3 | TGTGCCATCAGTGAGTCGGAGACAGCTCAAGAGACCCAGTACTTC | CAISESETAQETQYF
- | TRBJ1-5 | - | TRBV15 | TGTGCCACCAGCAGAGATGTAAAGGACTTTGGCAATCAGCCCCAGCATTTT | CATSRDVKDFGNQPQHF
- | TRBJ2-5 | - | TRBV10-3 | TGTGCCATCAGTGAAGGTCCCACCTCAGAGACCCAGTACTTC | CAISEGPTSETQYF
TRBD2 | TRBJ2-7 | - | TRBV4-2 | TGTGCCAGCAGCCAACTAGCGGGGAGCGAGCAGTACTTC | CASSQLAGSEQYF
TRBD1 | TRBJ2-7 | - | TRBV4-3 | TGCGCCAGCAGTCAGGACAGGGGGCTAACATTCTCCTACGAGCAGTACTTC | CASSQDRGLTFSYEQYF
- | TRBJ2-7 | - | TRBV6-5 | TGTGCCAGCACCTACGGGGAAGCACCGACCTACGAGCAGTACTTC | CASTYGEAPTYEQYF
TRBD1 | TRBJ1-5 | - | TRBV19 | TGTGCCAGTAGTTCCCCCTGGACAGGGAGGAATCAGCCCCAGCATTTT | CASSSPWTGRNQPQHF
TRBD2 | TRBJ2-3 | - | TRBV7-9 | TGTGCCAGCAGCTCCGGGACTAGCGTGGGCACAGATACGCAGTATTTT | CASSSGTSVGTDTQYF
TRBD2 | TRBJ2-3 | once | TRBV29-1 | TGCAGCCTGAACGGACTAGCGGGAGAAGATACGCAGTATTTT | CSLNGLAGEDTQYF
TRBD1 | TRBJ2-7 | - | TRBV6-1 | TGTGCCAGCAGTTGGACAGGGATATACGAGCAGTACTTC | CASSWTGIYEQYF
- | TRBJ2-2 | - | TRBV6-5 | TGTGCCAGCAGCCCCAAATTGGCCGGGGAGCTGTTTTTT | CASSPKLAGELFF
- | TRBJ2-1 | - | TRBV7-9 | TGTGCCAGCAGCTTACGAACGGGTTACAGGGAGGATGAGCAGTTCTTC | CASSLRTGYREDEQFF
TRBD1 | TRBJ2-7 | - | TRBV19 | TGTGCCAGTAGTTTCGGACAGGGGGCGTCCTACGAGCAGTACTTC | CASSFGQGASYEQYF
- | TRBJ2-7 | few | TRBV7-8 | TGTGCCAGCAGCTTAGTTGCGGAACTTTCCTACGAGCAGTACTTC | CASSLVAELSYEQYF
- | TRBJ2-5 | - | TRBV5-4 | TGTGCCAGCAGCTTGGTGGGCCAAGAGACCCAGTACTTC | CASSLVGQETQYF
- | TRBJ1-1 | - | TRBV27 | TGTGCCAGCAGTTTCGGGAGCATGAACACTGAAGCTTTCTTT | CASSFGSMNTEAFF
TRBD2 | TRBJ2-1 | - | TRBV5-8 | TGTGCCAGCCGTCGACTAGCGGGAATTTACAATGAGCAGTTCTTC | CASRRLAGIYNEQFF
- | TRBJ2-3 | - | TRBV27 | TGTGCCAGCAGTTTATCGCCCTTTACAGATACGCAGTATTTT | CASSLSPFTDTQYF
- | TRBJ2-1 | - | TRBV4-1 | TGCGCCAGCAGCCAAGCGGGTGCTACCTACAATGAGCAGTTCTTC | CASSQAGATYNEQFF
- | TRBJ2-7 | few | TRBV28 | TGTGCCAGCAGTTTAGGAACAGCGCAGTACTTC | CASSLGTAQYF
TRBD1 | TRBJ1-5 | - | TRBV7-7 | TGTGCTAGCAGGTCGACAGGGGGTCGGACATATAGCAATCAGCCCCAGCATTTT | CASRSTGGRTYSNQPQHF
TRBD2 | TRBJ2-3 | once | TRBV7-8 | TGTGCCAGCAGCTTAGAACTAGCGGGAGCTACGCAGTATTTT | CASSLELAGATQYF
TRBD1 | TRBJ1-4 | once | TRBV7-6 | TGTGCCAGCACCCCGGGACAGGTTGTAGGAAAACTGTTTTTT | CASTPGQVVGKLFF
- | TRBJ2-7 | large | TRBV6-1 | TGTGCCAGCAGTCAGACTACCTACGAGCAGTACTTC | CASSQTTYEQYF
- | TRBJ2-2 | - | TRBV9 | TGTGCCAGCAGCAGTCCAGTAGATAACGCCGGGGAGCTGTTTTTT | CASSSPVDNAGELFF
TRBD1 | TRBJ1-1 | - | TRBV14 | TGTGCCAGCAGCCCCCGGTTCAGGGGGGCGGCGAACACTGAAGCTTTCTTT | CASSPRFRGAANTEAFF
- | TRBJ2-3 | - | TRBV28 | TGTGCCAGCATTGAATGGCGGTCAGATACGCAGTATTTT | CASIEWRSDTQYF
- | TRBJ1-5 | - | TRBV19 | TGTGCCAGTAGTATTTCACCTCAGGGTTTCTATCAGCCCCAGCATTTT | CASSISPQGFYQPQHF
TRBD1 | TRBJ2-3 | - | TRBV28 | TGTGCCAGCAGCCCTACGACAGGGGGCACAGATACGCAGTATTTT | CASSPTTGGTDTQYF
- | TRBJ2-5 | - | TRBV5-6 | TGTGCCAGCAGCTTAGGGCCAGGGGGGCCGGATGACTTC | CASSLGPGGPDDF
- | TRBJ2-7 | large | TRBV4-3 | TGCGCCAGCAGCCAAGAAGACAACTCGTACGAGCAGTACTTC | CASSQEDNSYEQYF
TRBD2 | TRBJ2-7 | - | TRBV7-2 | TGTGCCAGCAGCTTAGATGCATCTGGGGGACTAGCGGGAGTCTACGAGCAGTACTTC | CASSLDASGGLAGVYEQYF
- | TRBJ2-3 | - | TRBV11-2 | TGTGCCAGCAGCTTAGTGGGGGGGCTAGCAGATACGCAGTATTTT | CASSLVGGLADTQYF
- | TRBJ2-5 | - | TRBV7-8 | TGTGCCAGCAGCCTTGGAGCCTTTCGAGCAGTTTGGAATCGGGAGACCCAGTACTTC | CASSLGAFRAVWNRETQYF
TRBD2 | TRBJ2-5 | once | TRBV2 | TGTGCCAGCAGCGCCGTTAGCGGGGGACAAGAGACCCAGTACTTC | CASSAVSGGQETQYF
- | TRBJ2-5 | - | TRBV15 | TGTGCCACCAGCAGTGATGCCGGCCCTAGGGAGACCCAGTACTTC | CATSSDAGPRETQYF
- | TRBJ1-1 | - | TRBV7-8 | TGTGCCAGCAGCTTATGGCCCACGGCTGAAGCTTTCTTT | CASSLWPTAEAFF
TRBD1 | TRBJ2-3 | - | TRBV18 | TGTGCCAGCTCACCAAAGACAGGGGGGTTGACAGATACGCAGTATTTT | CASSPKTGGLTDTQYF
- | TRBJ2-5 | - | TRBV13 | TGTGCCAGCAGCTTAGGACGGGACCAAGAGACCCAGTACTTC | CASSLGRDQETQYF
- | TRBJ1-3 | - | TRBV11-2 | TGTGCCAGCAGCCCAATTCGGACAGAGGGGGGAAACACCATATATTTT | CASSPIRTEGGNTIYF
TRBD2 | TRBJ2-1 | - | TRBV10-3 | TGTGCCATCAGTGAGGGAGCGGGACCGTACAATGAGCAGTTCTTC | CAISEGAGPYNEQFF
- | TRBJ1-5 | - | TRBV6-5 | TGTGCCAGCAGTTTAGAAATTAGCAATCAGCCCCAGCATTTT | CASSLEISNQPQHF
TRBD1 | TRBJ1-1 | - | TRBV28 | TGTGCCAGCAGTCCAACAGGGGCCATATCCCCGTTGAACACTGAAGCTTTCTTT | CASSPTGAISPLNTEAFF